This T cell receptor (beta chain) stems from a study of T cells after yellow fever vaccination. Study-wide points: The CD4 compartment and the CD8 compartment contained a small share of clonotypes in common. Secondary responses were weaker yet peaked faster, day 5 versus 15. After the booster, approximately 96% of CD4 and about nine tenths of CD8 primary-response clones were re-detected.

TCRdb reanalysed the 5' RACE reads using MiXCR and keeps one entry per CDR3 protein. The table records about 210,000 distinct CDR3 sequences, less than 7.5% of them present only once. Per germline, CDR1 SGHAT and CDR2 FQNNGV. CDR3 length: 18 residues. The junction had 22 bases not matched to a gene; V was cut back by 6 bases and J by 6 bases. Regarding this clonotype: What it binds is not known.

This sequence originates from a young man who received the YFV17D yellow fever vaccine. Source: CD4+ T cells sorted from PBMCs, taken on the day of the yellow fever booster vaccination. J is TRBJ1-2 and V is TRBV11-2, with 7 bases identical to TRBD1. The CDR3 region is CASRRSGQLTRAIHGYTF. The DNA of the CDR3 is TGTGCCAGCAGACGGTCGGGACAGTTGACACGAGCTATTCATGGCTACACCTTC.